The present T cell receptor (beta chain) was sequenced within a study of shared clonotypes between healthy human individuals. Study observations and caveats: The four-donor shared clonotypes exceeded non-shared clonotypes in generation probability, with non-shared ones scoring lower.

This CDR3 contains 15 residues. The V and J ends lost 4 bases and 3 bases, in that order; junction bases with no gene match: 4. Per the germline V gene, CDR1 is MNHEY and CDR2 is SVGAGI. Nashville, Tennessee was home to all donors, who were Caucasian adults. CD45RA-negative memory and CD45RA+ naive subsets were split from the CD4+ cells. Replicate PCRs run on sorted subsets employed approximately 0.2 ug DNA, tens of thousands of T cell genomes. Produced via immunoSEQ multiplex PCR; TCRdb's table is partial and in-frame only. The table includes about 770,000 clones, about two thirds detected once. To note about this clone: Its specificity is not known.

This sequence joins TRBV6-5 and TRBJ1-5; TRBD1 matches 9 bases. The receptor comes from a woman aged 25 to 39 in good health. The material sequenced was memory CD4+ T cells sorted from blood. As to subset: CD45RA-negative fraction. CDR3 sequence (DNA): TGTGCCAGCAGTTCCGGGACAGGGCTCAATCAGCCCCAGCATTTT. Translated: CASSSGTGLNQPQHF.